These T cell receptor beta chains were read from a single sample in a study of T cell responses to AZD1222 COVID-19 vaccine. Clones were sequenced by immunoSEQ multiplex PCR, and TCRdb holds only the in-frame ones, with some missing. The sample has roughly 180,000 clones, about 90% seen once. Specimen: peripheral blood, collected 28 days after the second AZD1222 dose. These receptors were obtained from an adult who received the AZD1222 COVID-19 vaccine. Both conserved end residues are part of each CDR3. The order of the fields is V gene, D gene, J gene, clone size, CDR3 protein, CDR3 DNA. A D gene is named only where the DNA matches it firmly. A row's size may be missing; if present it is once, few, many or a size class.

V gene: TRBV3-1/TRBV3-2
D gene: -
J gene: TRBJ1-2
clone size: -
CDR3 protein: CASSQTPTLANYGYTF
CDR3 DNA: TGTGCCAGCAGCCAAACCCCCACCCTAGCTAACTATGGCTACACCTTC

V gene: TRBV3-1/TRBV3-2
D gene: -
J gene: TRBJ2-1
clone size: -
CDR3 protein: CASSQGGGSLRKFF
CDR3 DNA: TGTGCCAGCAGCCAAGGAGGGGGATCCCTAAGGAAGTTCTTC

V gene: TRBV4-1
D gene: -
J gene: TRBJ1-3
clone size: -
CDR3 protein: CASSQDVEFSGNTIYF
CDR3 DNA: TGCGCCAGCAGCCAAGACGTAGAGTTCTCTGGAAACACCATATATTTT

V gene: TRBV9
D gene: TRBD1
J gene: TRBJ2-1
clone size: once
CDR3 protein: CASSASSRDSAYNEQFF
CDR3 DNA: TGTGCCAGCAGCGCAAGCTCCCGGGACAGCGCCTACAATGAGCAGTTCTTC

V gene: TRBV18
D gene: TRBD1
J gene: TRBJ2-4
clone size: -
CDR3 protein: CASSPLAGGPVKNIQYF
CDR3 DNA: TGTGCCAGCTCACCACTAGCAGGGGGTCCGGTCAAAAACATTCAGTACTTC

V gene: TRBV29-1
D gene: -
J gene: TRBJ1-4
clone size: few
CDR3 protein: CSVERNEKLFF
CDR3 DNA: TGCAGCGTGGAGAGGAATGAAAAACTGTTTTTT

V gene: TRBV28
D gene: TRBD1
J gene: TRBJ1-6
clone size: -
CDR3 protein: CASSLAGGAVSPLHF
CDR3 DNA: TGTGCCAGCAGTTTAGCAGGGGGCGCTGTGTCACCCCTCCACTTT

V gene: TRBV10-3
D gene: -
J gene: TRBJ1-5
clone size: -
CDR3 protein: CAISESERAQHF
CDR3 DNA: TGTGCCATCAGTGAGTCGGAGAGGGCCCAGCATTTT

V gene: TRBV5-6
D gene: -
J gene: TRBJ1-1
clone size: -
CDR3 protein: CASSWGQFRTEAFF
CDR3 DNA: TGTGCCAGCAGCTGGGGCCAATTCAGGACTGAAGCTTTCTTT

V gene: TRBV19
D gene: -
J gene: TRBJ1-1
clone size: many
CDR3 protein: CASSTSVNTEAFF
CDR3 DNA: TGTGCCAGTAGTACCAGCGTGAACACTGAAGCTTTCTTT

V gene: TRBV4-3
D gene: -
J gene: TRBJ1-6
clone size: -
CDR3 protein: CASSQGWGPLHF
CDR3 DNA: TGCGCCAGCAGCCAAGGGTGGGGACCCCTCCACTTT

V gene: TRBV6-2/TRBV6-3
D gene: TRBD2
J gene: TRBJ2-5
clone size: -
CDR3 protein: CASSYTHGLAEGRAQYF
CDR3 DNA: TGTGCCAGCAGTTACACCCATGGACTAGCGGAGGGGAGGGCCCAGTACTTC

V gene: TRBV3-1/TRBV3-2
D gene: -
J gene: TRBJ1-2
clone size: -
CDR3 protein: CASSQDSGVSGYTF
CDR3 DNA: TGTGCCAGCAGCCAAGACTCAGGGGTATCTGGCTACACCTTC

V gene: TRBV10-1
D gene: TRBD1
J gene: TRBJ2-5
clone size: -
CDR3 protein: CASSTGTVETQYF
CDR3 DNA: TGCGCCAGCTCAACCGGGACAGTTGAGACCCAGTACTTC

V gene: TRBV19
D gene: TRBD1
J gene: TRBJ1-2
clone size: -
CDR3 protein: CASSSTGGSGYGYTF
CDR3 DNA: TGTGCCAGTTCCTCTACAGGGGGCTCAGGGTATGGCTACACCTTC

V gene: TRBV19
D gene: -
J gene: TRBJ1-5
clone size: -
CDR3 protein: CASSIMGYSNQPQHF
CDR3 DNA: TGTGCCAGTAGTATTATGGGGTATAGCAATCAGCCCCAGCATTTT

V gene: TRBV7-6
D gene: -
J gene: TRBJ1-5
clone size: -
CDR3 protein: CASSLASYGGQPQHF
CDR3 DNA: TGTGCCAGCAGCTTAGCCAGTTACGGGGGCCAGCCCCAGCATTTT

V gene: TRBV27
D gene: -
J gene: TRBJ1-1
clone size: -
CDR3 protein: CASSLSLDRFEAFF
CDR3 DNA: TGTGCCAGCAGTTTATCCCTAGACAGGTTTGAAGCTTTCTTT

V gene: TRBV19
D gene: -
J gene: TRBJ1-2
clone size: -
CDR3 protein: CASSIYGERFETYGYTF
CDR3 DNA: TGTGCCAGTAGTATTTATGGGGAGCGGTTCGAGACTTATGGCTACACCTTC

V gene: TRBV4-1
D gene: TRBD1
J gene: TRBJ1-1
clone size: -
CDR3 protein: CASSPTGGSLRQAFF
CDR3 DNA: TGCGCCAGCAGCCCGACAGGGGGATCTTTAAGACAAGCTTTCTTT

V gene: TRBV28
D gene: -
J gene: TRBJ1-6
clone size: -
CDR3 protein: CASSLKDSYSSPLHF
CDR3 DNA: TGTGCCAGCAGTTTGAAGGATAGCTATAGTTCACCCCTCCACTTT

V gene: TRBV30
D gene: -
J gene: TRBJ1-1
clone size: -
CDR3 protein: CAWSDRAEAFF
CDR3 DNA: TGTGCCTGGAGTGACCGGGCTGAAGCTTTCTTT

V gene: TRBV5-1
D gene: -
J gene: TRBJ2-7
clone size: -
CDR3 protein: CASSKGMDEQYF
CDR3 DNA: TGCGCCAGCAGTAAAGGGATGGACGAGCAGTACTTC

V gene: TRBV3-1/TRBV3-2
D gene: -
J gene: TRBJ1-1
clone size: -
CDR3 protein: CASSQDGVWDTEAFF
CDR3 DNA: TGTGCCAGCAGCCAAGATGGAGTTTGGGACACTGAAGCTTTCTTT

V gene: TRBV2
D gene: -
J gene: TRBJ1-1
clone size: -
CDR3 protein: CASIKNTEAFF
CDR3 DNA: TGTGCCAGCATCAAGAACACTGAAGCTTTCTTT

V gene: TRBV19
D gene: -
J gene: TRBJ1-1
clone size: -
CDR3 protein: CASSIVKHRMNTEAFF
CDR3 DNA: TGTGCCAGTAGTATAGTCAAACACCGCATGAACACTGAAGCTTTCTTT

V gene: TRBV6-2/TRBV6-3
D gene: TRBD2
J gene: TRBJ2-2
clone size: -
CDR3 protein: CASSYGTRAGELFF
CDR3 DNA: TGTGCCAGCAGTTACGGGACTAGAGCCGGGGAGCTGTTTTTT

V gene: TRBV30
D gene: TRBD2
J gene: TRBJ2-3
clone size: -
CDR3 protein: CAWNLVAGGLATQYF
CDR3 DNA: TGTGCCTGGAACCTGGTAGCGGGGGGGCTAGCTACGCAGTATTTT

V gene: TRBV9
D gene: TRBD1
J gene: TRBJ2-2
clone size: -
CDR3 protein: CASSVNVGDRANTGELFF
CDR3 DNA: TGTGCCAGCAGCGTAAATGTGGGGGACAGGGCGAACACCGGGGAGCTGTTTTTT

V gene: TRBV6-5
D gene: -
J gene: TRBJ1-2
clone size: -
CDR3 protein: CASSSGGGGDYGYTF
CDR3 DNA: TGTGCCAGCAGTTCGGGGGGGGGAGGAGACTATGGCTACACCTTC

V gene: TRBV9
D gene: -
J gene: TRBJ1-1
clone size: -
CDR3 protein: CASSPRTDVTSEAFF
CDR3 DNA: TGTGCCAGCAGCCCGAGGACGGATGTTACCTCGGAAGCTTTCTTT

V gene: TRBV4-2
D gene: -
J gene: TRBJ2-7
clone size: -
CDR3 protein: CASSQDPRQRTNLYEQYF
CDR3 DNA: TGTGCCAGCAGCCAAGATCCCCGACAAAGGACGAACCTCTACGAGCAGTACTTC

V gene: TRBV6-1
D gene: -
J gene: TRBJ2-5
clone size: -
CDR3 protein: CASSDPGETQYF
CDR3 DNA: TGTGCCAGCAGTGATCCCGGGGAGACCCAGTACTTC

V gene: TRBV4-3
D gene: TRBD1
J gene: TRBJ2-7
clone size: -
CDR3 protein: CASSQDRTGASYEQYF
CDR3 DNA: TGCGCCAGCAGCCAAGATCGGACAGGGGCTAGTTACGAGCAGTACTTC

V gene: TRBV15
D gene: -
J gene: TRBJ2-1
clone size: -
CDR3 protein: CATSAGDSSYNEQFF
CDR3 DNA: TGTGCCACCAGCGCCGGTGATAGCTCCTACAATGAGCAGTTCTTC